The 29 T cell receptor beta chains listed next were all sequenced from one sample in a study of cytomegalovirus exposure and HLA in healthy donors. Researchers ran the PCR with 60 Vbeta and 13 Jbeta primers. Here immunoSEQ multiplex PCR was the method, and the copy in TCRdb shows in-frame clones only, minus some. This sample has roughly 240,000 clones, with approximately 81% found just once. The sequenced sample was PBMCs. All receptors come from a girl aged 2 to 10 in good health and CMV-seronegative.

The rearrangement links TRBV30 to TRBJ2-5, with 14 bases fitting TRBD2. This CDR3 has 15 amino acids. The V gene end was trimmed by 4 bases and the J gene end by 7 bases; junction bases not matched to a gene: 8. Germline V lookup: CDR1 GTSNPN, CDR2 SVGIG (reference sequence). CDR3 DNA sequence: TGTGCCTGGACTGGACTAGCGGGGGGTGAGGTGACCCAGTACTTC. This codes for CAWTGLAGGEVTQYF.

The chain couples TRBV5-6 to TRBJ2-3; D might be TRBD2 (5 bases). This CDR3 is built from 16 residues. V lost 4 bases and J lost 1, with 16 bases in between. Germline values: CDR1 SGHDT, CDR2 YYEEEE. The CDR3 coding sequence is TGTGCCAGCAGCCTCGGAGCCGGAGGTGGCACAGATACGCAGTATTTT. This codes for CASSLGAGGGTDTQYF.

Note on this clone: Distinct nucleotide sequences in the sample also encode this CDR3. CDR3 region: CASSGGFSGNTIYF. Here the CDR3 DNA reads TGTGCCAGCAGTGGCGGTTTCTCTGGAAACACCATATATTTT. The V and J genes are TRBV2 and TRBJ1-3; D call uncertain. The CDR3 totals 14 residues. The V gene's germline CDR1 is SNHLY and CDR2 FYNNEI. V lost 4 bases, J lost 0 bases, and 7 bases lay in between.

This sequence joins TRBV9 and TRBJ2-7; D is perhaps TRBD2 (6 bases). Trimming left V 4 bases short and J 4 bases short, with 15 bases between. CDR3 size: 14 residues. Germline CDR1 is SGDLS and CDR2 is YYNGEE. The CDR3 protein is CASSPGGAEYEQYF. For the CDR3, the DNA is TGTGCCAGCAGCCCCGGGGGAGCGGAGTACGAGCAGTACTTC.

This chain joins TRBV5-1 and TRBJ1-6; possibly TRBD1 for D (5 bases). Trimming removed 0 bases from V and 8 bases from J, with 12 bases in between. The germline V gene encodes CDR1 SGHRS and CDR2 YFSETQ. This CDR3 comprises 15 residues. In DNA form, the CDR3 reads TGCGCCAGCAGCTTGGCTCAGGGTACGGATTCACCCCTCCACTTT. Residues: CASSLAQGTDSPLHF.

The genes are TRBV6-1 and TRBJ1-2; 7 nucleotides line up with TRBD1. From germline, CDR1 is MNHNS and CDR2 SASEGT. Germline trimming cut 8 bases from V and 4 bases from J; bases unmatched to any gene: 10. The CDR3 runs to 14 residues. The CDR3 DNA follows: TGTGCCAGCTCACTAACCGGGACAGCCTATGGCTACACCTTC. Translation: CASSLTGTAYGYTF.

This chain uses TRBV28 with TRBJ2-7; 8 nucleotides line up with TRBD1. The CDR3 length is 15 residues. V was pared by 5 bases and J by 5 bases, with 11 bases of the junction left unmatched. In germline, CDR1 is MDHEN, CDR2 SYDVKM. The CDR3 DNA reads as TGTGCCAGCAGTCGACAGGGGAATTCCGCTCACGAGCAGTACTTC. Its translation: CASSRQGNSAHEQYF.

This clone was detected a few times. In DNA, the CDR3 is TGTGCCAGCGGGGGGGGGACAGGTAGGGAAGGCTACACCTTC. Amino acids: CASGGGTGREGYTF. The chain employs TRBV6-1 and TRBJ1-2; 8 bases agree with TRBD1. With V trimmed by 8 bases and J by 8 bases, 13 bases remained unmatched. The CDR3 totals 14 residues. Per germline, CDR1 MNHNS and CDR2 SASEGT.

J is TRBJ2-3 and V is TRBV30, with TRBD1 as a possible D gene (5 bases). The CDR3 covers 19 residues. V dropped 4 bases and J dropped 0 bases, with 26 bases sitting between them. Germline V lookup: CDR1 GTSNPN, CDR2 SVGIG (reference sequence). For the CDR3, the DNA is TGTGCCTGGATGATGGGTGGGGCCCCCTTAGCAGCTAGCACAGATACGCAGTATTTT. Protein: CAWMMGGAPLAASTDTQYF. The full variable domain, with the rest looked up from reference TRBV30 and TRBJ2-3, is SQTIHQWPATLVQPVGSPLSLECTVEGTSNPNLYWYRQAAGRGLQLLFYSVGIGQISSEVPQNLSASRPQDRQFILSSKKLLLSDSGFYLCAWMMGGAPLAASTDTQYFGPGTRLTVL.

V and J are TRBV19 and TRBJ2-7, with TRBD2 identical over 9 bases. The junction had 2 bases not matched to a gene; V was cut back by 4 bases and J by 1 base. The CDR3 covers 14 residues. Germline V CDR1 and CDR2: LNHDA, SQIVND (reference sequence). The CDR3 spells CASSRSGGSYEQYF. DNA of the CDR3: TGTGCCAGTAGTAGAAGCGGGGGGTCCTACGAGCAGTACTTC.

This clone was picked up one time. Here the CDR3 reads CASSQQETQYF. The CDR3 coding sequence is TGTGCCAGCAGTCAACAAGAGACCCAGTACTTC. The V gene is TRBV7-2, the J gene TRBJ2-5; no clear D gene. This CDR3 has 11 residues. Germline CDR1 is SGHTA and CDR2 is FQGNSA. V was cut by 6 bases and J by 2 bases, with 4 bases left in between.

The CDR3 here is CASSGWTGQNPFQETQYF. CDR3 nucleotides: TGTGCCAGCAGCGGTTGGACAGGCCAAAATCCCTTCCAAGAGACCCAGTACTTC. The V call is TRBV5-6, the J call TRBJ2-5; 7 bases match TRBD1. The V and J ends lost 4 bases and 1 base, in that order; junction bases with no gene match: 16. There are 18 residues in the CDR3. Germline V CDR1 and CDR2: SGHDT, YYEEEE.

The J gene is TRBJ2-7, the V gene TRBV25-1; TRBD1 matches at 7 bases. J gave up 3 bases and V 6 bases, and 8 bases lay outside the gene matches. The CDR3 spans 14 residues. CDR1 is MGHDK, CDR2 SYGVNS, per germline. The CDR3 loop reads CASSHPGDSYEQYF. CDR3 sequence (DNA): TGTGCCAGCAGCCACCCCGGGGACAGCTACGAGCAGTACTTC.

The genes are TRBV9 and TRBJ1-2, with 11 bases identical to TRBD1. CDR1 is SGDLS and CDR2 is YYNGEE in the germline V gene. This CDR3 region has 14 residues. The V and J ends lost 3 bases and 4 bases, in that order; junction bases with no gene match: 2. CDR3 loop: CASSAGQGAYGYTF. The DNA of the CDR3 is TGTGCCAGCAGCGCCGGACAGGGGGCCTATGGCTACACCTTC.

The chain has TRBV6-5 and TRBJ2-1; no definite D call. The V end lost 2 bases, the J end lost 7 bases, and 12 bases lay between the germline ends. The CDR3 is 14 amino acids. Per the germline V gene, CDR1 is MNHEY and CDR2 is SVGAGI. CDR3 sequence reads: CASSYADPSNEQFF. CDR3 nucleotides: TGTGCCAGCAGTTACGCAGATCCCTCGAATGAGCAGTTCTTC.

CDR3 DNA sequence: TGCGCCAGCAGCCTCCGGACCCAACTAGCGGGAGGCACAGATACGCAGTATTTT. It encodes CASSLRTQLAGGTDTQYF. The V gene is TRBV5-1, the J gene TRBJ2-3; 11 bases fit TRBD2. The CDR3 runs 18 residues. J was trimmed by 1 base and V by 4 bases; bases with no gene match: 11. In germline, CDR1 is SGHRS, CDR2 YFSETQ.

The chain uses TRBV6-5 and TRBJ2-3, with TRBD2 identical over 7 bases. Germline CDR1 reads MNHEY; CDR2 reads SVGAGI. This CDR3 spans 14 amino acids. Losses at the gene ends were 5 bases for V and 4 bases for J; bases not matched to a gene: 6. The CDR3 DNA follows: TGTGCCAGCAGTCGGACTAGTAAATCAGATACGCAGTATTTT. It specifies CASSRTSKSDTQYF.

This chain links TRBV19 with TRBJ2-5; D possibly corresponds to TRBD2 (6 bases). Trimming removed 5 bases from V and 1 base from J, with 14 bases in between. The CDR3 has 15 amino acids. Germline-derived CDR1 and CDR2 are LNHDA and SQIVND (reference sequence). DNA for the CDR3: TGTGCCAGTAGTTATGGAGGGCCAGTCCAAGAGACCCAGTACTTC. It codes for CASSYGGPVQETQYF.

This clone was seen only a few times. V is TRBV4-2 and J is TRBJ1-2; D is uncertain. Trimming took off 2 bases at V and 2 bases at J, with 15 bases between the two ends. Germline V CDR1 and CDR2: LGHNA, YNFKEQ. The CDR3 sequence is 16 residues long. In DNA, the CDR3 is TGTGCCAGCAGCCAACCCTATGCAAATATCAACTATGGCTACACCTTC. Translating it yields CASSQPYANINYGYTF.

Details on this clone: The same CDR3 can be traced to other DNA sequences in this sample. The V and J genes are TRBV5-4 and TRBJ2-7; no reliable D call. V lost 0 bases and J 7 bases, leaving 5 bases between the germline ends. The CDR3 is 11 amino acids. Germline values: CDR1 SGHNT, CDR2 YYREEE (reference sequence). The CDR3, as DNA: TGTGCCAGCAGCTTGGCAGGTGAGCAGTACTTC. This gives the protein CASSLAGEQYF.

Here the CDR3 reads CATSREPKETQYF. CDR3 coding DNA: TGTGCCACCAGCAGAGAACCTAAAGAGACCCAGTACTTC. The chain joins TRBV15 to TRBJ2-5; D not resolved. V was cut by 0 bases and J by 3 bases, with 5 bases left in between. Germline loops: CDR1 LNHNV, CDR2 YYDKDF (reference sequence). This CDR3 comprises 13 residues.

The chain couples TRBV4-1 to TRBJ2-2; TRBD2 aligns across 13 bases. This CDR3 comprises 19 residues. Trimming took 5 bases from V and 1 from J; bases not matched to a gene: 10. CDR1 and CDR2 (germline): MGHRA, YSYEKL. The CDR3 region is CASSTPTSGGALNTGELFF. In DNA, the CDR3 is TGCGCCAGCAGCACACCAACTAGCGGGGGGGCCCTGAACACCGGGGAGCTGTTTTTT.

This clone was recorded only once. The chain recombines TRBV12-5 with TRBJ2-2, with D possibly TRBD2 on 6 matching bases. V lost 7 bases and J lost 6, with 15 bases in between. The CDR3 loop spans 14 amino acids. Germline V gene sequence: CDR1 LGHNT, CDR2 FRNRAP. The CDR3 bases are TGTGCTAGTGCCCCAAGACTAGGTGCCGGGGAGCTGTTTTTT. It specifies CASAPRLGAGELFF.

J is TRBJ2-1 and V is TRBV5-1; possibly TRBD1 for D (6 bases). The CDR3 consists of 16 residues. The V end was cut by 0 bases, the J end by 9 bases, with 19 bases between. The germline V gene has CDR1 SGHRS and CDR2 YFSETQ. The CDR3 DNA follows: TGCGCCAGCAGCTTGGCTTGGACAGACGAAGGTGGTGAGCAGTTCTTC. Amino acid sequence: CASSLAWTDEGGEQFF.

This chain joins TRBV12-5 and TRBJ2-1, with 13 bases that match TRBD2. CDR3 size: 17 residues. Trimming at V came to 5 bases and at J to 4 bases, leaving 8 bases not matched to a gene. Per germline, CDR1 LGHNT and CDR2 FRNRAP. This CDR3 reads CASGPGLAGTSYNEQFF. The CDR3 DNA sequence: TGTGCTAGTGGTCCGGGACTAGCGGGGACCTCTTACAATGAGCAGTTCTTC.

The table lists this clone with a few counts. The chain joins TRBV9 to TRBJ2-5; 9 bases agree with TRBD1. V shed 0 bases and J 4 bases; nucleotides not matched to a gene: 7. Germline CDR1 reads SGDLS; CDR2 reads YYNGEE. The CDR3 length is 16 residues. The CDR3 DNA sequence: TGTGCCAGCAGCGTAGGGGACAGGGTGGCGGGAGAGACCCAGTACTTC. This codes for CASSVGDRVAGETQYF. Filled out from reference TRBV9 and TRBJ2-5, the complete variable domain reads DSGVTQTPKHLITATGQRVTLRCSPRSGDLSVYWYQQSLDQGLQFLIQYYNGEERAKGNILERFSAQQFPDLHSELNLSSLELGDSALYFCASSVGDRVAGETQYFGPGTRLLVL.

This CDR3 reads CASSPTGASNEKLFF. CDR3 DNA: TGTGCCAGCTCACCCACAGGGGCCTCTAATGAAAAACTGTTTTTT. This chain joins TRBV18 and TRBJ1-4; 7 positions agree with TRBD1. Trimming removed 3 bases from V and 3 bases from J; junction bases left unmatched: 4. CDR3 length equals 15 residues. From germline, CDR1 is KGHSH and CDR2 LQKENI.

This clone appeared a few times. The chain combines TRBV29-1 with TRBJ2-7; a weak D match, TRBD1 (7 bases). Germline V gene data show CDR1 as SQVTM and CDR2 as ANQGSEA. This CDR3 contains 15 residues. V shed 0 bases and J shed 4 bases, with 16 bases lying between them. The CDR3 DNA follows: TGCAGCGTTGAAGACGTCCAGGGGGAGGCTTACGAGCAGTACTTC. This translates into CSVEDVQGEAYEQYF.

The chain couples TRBV19 to TRBJ2-4, with 7 bases fitting TRBD1. From germline, CDR1 is LNHDA and CDR2 SQIVND (reference sequence). This CDR3 is 15 amino acids long. Germline trimming cut 1 base from V and 4 bases from J; bases unmatched to any gene: 4. CDR3 sequence (DNA): TGTGCCAGTAGTATAGGATCGACAGGGAAAAACATTCAGTACTTC. Translated, it gives CASSIGSTGKNIQYF.